This is a list of T cell receptor beta chains from one sample in a study of identical twins. Each CDR3 protein gets one entry after TCRdb re-called the 5' RACE reads with MiXCR. The data show approximately 210,000 distinct CDR3 sequences, around 10% seen once. The sample was memory (CD45RO+) T cells sorted from blood. All receptors derive from a woman under 30 in good health. Both conserved end residues are part of each CDR3. The D gene is left open where the match is weak. A row's size may be missing; if present it is once, few, many or a size class.

d_gene	v_gene	abundance	j_gene	CDR3nt	CDR3aa
TRBD1	TRBV10-3	.	TRBJ2-4	TGTGCCATCGGGACAGGGGGAAACATTCAGTACTTC	CAIGTGGNIQYF
TRBD2	TRBV20-1	few	TRBJ2-3	TGCAGTGCTCCAGGTTCAGGACTAGCGTACACAGATACGCAGTATTTT	CSAPGSGLAYTDTQYF
TRBD1	TRBV20-1	.	TRBJ1-1	TGCAGTGCTGGACCGGGACAGGGGGTAAGTGAAGCTTTCTTT	CSAGPGQGVSEAFF
TRBD1	TRBV4-3	many	TRBJ1-2	TGCGCCAGCAGCCAAGAGGCGGGACAGGGATCCTATGGCTACACCTTC	CASSQEAGQGSYGYTF
.	TRBV29-1	many	TRBJ2-3	TGCAGCGTTGAAGGCCGGAGGGGAAGAGATACGCAGTATTTT	CSVEGRRGRDTQYF
.	TRBV12-3/TRBV12-4	.	TRBJ2-7	TGTGCCAGCAGTTTGATGCTAGCCGTTTCCTACGAGCAGTACTTC	CASSLMLAVSYEQYF
TRBD1	TRBV5-1	many	TRBJ2-7	TGCGCCAGCAGCGCCGGGACAGGGCCCTACGAGCAGTACTTC	CASSAGTGPYEQYF
.	TRBV6-4	many	TRBJ2-2	TGTGCCAGCAGTGACTCCGGGACTAACACCGGGGAGCTGTTTTTT	CASSDSGTNTGELFF
TRBD2	TRBV11-3	.	TRBJ2-1	TGTGCCAGCAGCCGCGGGAGGGAGGGTGAGCAGTTCTTC	CASSRGREGEQFF
TRBD2	TRBV4-2	.	TRBJ2-3	TGTGCCAGCAGCCTGACTAGCGGGACATCGGGGGATACGCAGTATTTT	CASSLTSGTSGDTQYF
.	TRBV10-1	.	TRBJ2-3	TGCGCCAGCAGCGAGACTGAAGGCGGAGCAGATACGCAGTATTTT	CASSETEGGADTQYF
.	TRBV5-1	many	TRBJ1-2	TGCGCCAGCAGCCCGGACCCTTCCCGGGACGGCGGCTACACCTTC	CASSPDPSRDGGYTF
.	TRBV5-6	many	TRBJ2-3	TGTGCCAGCACCCTCCCGGGGGCGACAGATACGCAGTATTTT	CASTLPGATDTQYF
.	TRBV7-2	many	TRBJ2-1	TGTGCCAGCAGCTTAGCGCCAGCCTCCCCTGAGCAGTTCTTC	CASSLAPASPEQFF
.	TRBV20-1	few	TRBJ1-1	TGCAGTGCTACCGCAGTCCAACCCCTGATGAACACTGAAGCTTTCTTT	CSATAVQPLMNTEAFF
TRBD2	TRBV6-1	.	TRBJ2-7	TGTGCCAGCACTAGCGGGGACCCCTACGAGCAGTACTTC	CASTSGDPYEQYF
TRBD2	TRBV6-1	.	TRBJ2-7	TGTGCCAGCAGGGATAGCGGGGGCTCCTCCTACGAGCAGTACTTC	CASRDSGGSSYEQYF
TRBD2	TRBV6-1	.	TRBJ2-2	TGTGCCAGCAGAACGGACGCCAGGGGACTAGGTGTATCCGGGGAGCTGTTTTTT	CASRTDARGLGVSGELFF
.	TRBV20-1	many	TRBJ2-5	TGCAGTGCTAGTTCTGAGACCCAGTACTTC	CSASSETQYF
TRBD2	TRBV11-2	many	TRBJ2-1	TGTGCCAGCAGCTACTCAGGAGGTAGCGGGAGGGCAAGTGAGCAGTTCTTC	CASSYSGGSGRASEQFF
.	TRBV7-9	.	TRBJ1-6	TGTGCCAGCAGCTTATGGGGAGATAATTCACCCCTCCACTTT	CASSLWGDNSPLHF
.	TRBV5-1	many	TRBJ2-3	TGCGCCAGCAGTTCGACAGGGACTAGCACAGATACGCAGTATTTT	CASSSTGTSTDTQYF
TRBD2	TRBV19	.	TRBJ2-3	TGTGCCAGTGGCGGGAGACAGTCCACAGATACGCAGTATTTT	CASGGRQSTDTQYF
TRBD2	TRBV5-1	.	TRBJ2-1	TGCGCCAGCAGCACGGCAGCGGGAGGGGTCAATGAGCAGTTCTTC	CASSTAAGGVNEQFF
TRBD1	TRBV12-3/TRBV12-4	many	TRBJ2-3	TGTGCCAGCAGTACCTCTGGACAGGGGAGAGATACGCAGTATTTT	CASSTSGQGRDTQYF
TRBD2	TRBV5-1	.	TRBJ2-3	TGCGCCAGCAGCTTCTTAGCGGGAAAAGGGGATACGCAGTATTTT	CASSFLAGKGDTQYF
TRBD1	TRBV11-1	.	TRBJ2-1	TGTGCCAGCAGCCCGGACAGGGGGGGGGAAAATGAGCAGTTCTTC	CASSPDRGGENEQFF
.	TRBV19	.	TRBJ1-2	TGTGCCAGTAGTTTCGGACACTTCCACTATGGCTACACCTTC	CASSFGHFHYGYTF
TRBD1	TRBV9	few	TRBJ1-1	TGTGCCAGCAGCGTAGAGGGACAGGTGAACACTGAAGCTTTCTTT	CASSVEGQVNTEAFF
.	TRBV20-1	few	TRBJ2-1	TGCAGTGCTAGTTCTAAACTCCCAGACCCGTACAATGAGCAGTTCTTC	CSASSKLPDPYNEQFF
.	TRBV5-1	few	TRBJ1-5	TGCGCCAGCAGCTCAGGAGGGCTCAATCAGCCCCAGCATTTT	CASSSGGLNQPQHF
TRBD2	TRBV20-1	.	TRBJ2-1	TGCAGTGGGACAAGCGGGGGGGGTTACAATGAGCAGTTCTTC	CSGTSGGGYNEQFF
.	TRBV18	.	TRBJ2-7	TGTGCCAGCTCACCATCCCACCCATCCTACGAGCAGTACTTC	CASSPSHPSYEQYF
.	TRBV11-2	.	TRBJ2-1	TGTGCCAGCAGCCTGCCGCGTGAGCAGTTCTTC	CASSLPREQFF
.	TRBV7-9	.	TRBJ1-2	TGTGCCAGCAGCATCGGGGTTGCTAACTATGGCTACACCTTC	CASSIGVANYGYTF
TRBD2	TRBV5-1	few	TRBJ2-1	TGCGCCAGCAGCTCTCCCAGCGGGGGTTACAATGAGCAGTTCTTC	CASSSPSGGYNEQFF
.	TRBV7-6	.	TRBJ2-2	TGTGCCAGCAGCTCTACCACCTGGGGGACCGGGGAGCTGTTTTTT	CASSSTTWGTGELFF
.	TRBV12-3/TRBV12-4	many	TRBJ1-2	TGTGCCAGCAGTTTCCTCCTTAACCTTGGCTACACCTTC	CASSFLLNLGYTF
TRBD2	TRBV29-1	.	TRBJ2-3	TGCAGCGGGGGACTAGCAGCGGCAGATACGCAGTATTTT	CSGGLAAADTQYF
.	TRBV5-5	.	TRBJ1-6	TGTGCCAGCAGCTTGGAGCAGGGGTCGAATTCACCCCTCCACTTT	CASSLEQGSNSPLHF
.	TRBV7-2	few	TRBJ2-4	TGTGCCAGCAGCCCAGGGGGGGTGGTCGGCATTCAGTACTTC	CASSPGGVVGIQYF
TRBD2	TRBV5-1	once	TRBJ2-1	TGCGCCAGCAGCCCGATGAGGGGACTAGACTTTCCTGAGCAGTTCTTC	CASSPMRGLDFPEQFF
.	TRBV7-8	.	TRBJ2-1	TGTGCCAGCAGCTTAAGTTTTGAAGGGGGAGGGTTCTTC	CASSLSFEGGGFF
.	TRBV12-3/TRBV12-4	.	TRBJ2-7	TGTGCCAGCAGTTCCGGGGCGGTGAGCTCCTACGAGCAGTACTTC	CASSSGAVSSYEQYF
TRBD2	TRBV7-9	few	TRBJ2-3	TGTGCCAGCAGCTTACCCGGGACTAGCGGGCCCACAGATACGCAGTATTTT	CASSLPGTSGPTDTQYF
TRBD2	TRBV11-2	.	TRBJ2-3	TGTGCCAGCAGCCGAATGCTGGCGGGGGGCGCAGATACGCAGTATTTT	CASSRMLAGGADTQYF
TRBD1	TRBV20-1	many	TRBJ1-5	TGCAGTGCTAGAAAGGACAGGGACAATCAGCCCCAGCATTTT	CSARKDRDNQPQHF